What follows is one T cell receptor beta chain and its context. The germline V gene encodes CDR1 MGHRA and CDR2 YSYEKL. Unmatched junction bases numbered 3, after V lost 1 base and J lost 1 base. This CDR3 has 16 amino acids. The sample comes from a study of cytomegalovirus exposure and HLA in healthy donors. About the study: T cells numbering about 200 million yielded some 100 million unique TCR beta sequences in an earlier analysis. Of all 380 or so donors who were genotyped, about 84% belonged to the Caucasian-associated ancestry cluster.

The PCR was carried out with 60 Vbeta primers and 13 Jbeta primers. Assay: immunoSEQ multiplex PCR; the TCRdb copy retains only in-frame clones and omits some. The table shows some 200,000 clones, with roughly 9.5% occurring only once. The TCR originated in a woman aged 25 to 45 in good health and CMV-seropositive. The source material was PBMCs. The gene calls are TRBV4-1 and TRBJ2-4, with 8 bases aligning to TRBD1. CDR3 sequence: CASSQVNRGAKNIQYF. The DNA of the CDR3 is TGCGCCAGCAGCCAAGTTAACAGGGGGGCCAAAAACATTCAGTACTTC.